These 27 T cell receptor beta chains share one sample of origin, sequenced in a study of blood T cell repertoires in COVID-19. The protocol was immunoSEQ multiplex PCR, while the TCRdb copy is restricted to in-frame clones and leaves out a portion. The table has 60,000 to 75,000 clones, around 83% seen once. Sequenced material: peripheral blood. Source of these receptors: an elderly woman with acute or convalescent COVID-19.

This clone was seen a handful of times. V and J are TRBV7-6 and TRBJ1-3, with D unresolved. The germline V gene has CDR1 SGHVS and CDR2 FNYEAQ. This CDR3 region has 16 residues. V lost 0 bases and J lost 0, with 9 bases in between. The chain's CDR3 is CASSLAQANSGNTIYF. CDR3 bases: TGTGCCAGCAGCTTAGCGCAGGCGAACTCTGGAAACACCATATATTTT.

This clone turned up a few times. This chain connects TRBV3-1 (or the pseudogene TRBV3-2) to TRBJ1-1; 8 bases match TRBD1. Trimming took 4 bases from V and 11 from J; bases not matched to a gene: 6. The CDR3 consists of 12 residues. Germline CDR1 and CDR2: LGHDT and YNNKEL (reference sequence). CDR3: CASSPRTGTAFF. CDR3 bases: TGTGCCAGCAGCCCGAGGACAGGGACGGCTTTCTTT.

J is TRBJ1-1 and V is TRBV14; D is unclear. Germline loops: CDR1 SGHDN, CDR2 FVKESK. Trimming cost V 2 bases and J 6 bases, with 16 bases left between them. The CDR3 loop spans 15 amino acids. Here the CDR3 DNA reads TGTGCCAGCAGCCAATACCCGGCCGCTCGGGCTGAAGCTTTCTTT. It encodes CASSQYPAARAEAFF.

Only a few counts were recorded for this clone. The rearrangement joins TRBV6-4 to TRBJ1-1; TRBD1 aligns across 7 bases. V shed 5 bases, J shed 3 bases, and the junction held 3 bases outside the gene matches. Germline values: CDR1 MRHNA, CDR2 SNTAGT. The CDR3 has 13 residues. CDR3 residues: CASSLDRDTEAFF. The CDR3 nucleotides are TGTGCCAGCAGTCTTGACAGGGACACTGAAGCTTTCTTT.

V usage is TRBV25-1 and J usage is TRBJ1-6; no firm D call. Germline CDR1 is MGHDK and CDR2 is SYGVNS. V lost 3 bases to trimming and J lost 4 bases, with 7 bases between them. The CDR3 totals 14 residues. The CDR3 loop reads CASSDVKYNSPLHF. For the CDR3, the DNA is TGTGCCAGCAGTGATGTCAAATATAATTCACCCCTCCACTTT.

The CDR3 loop reads CASSQELNQPQHF. For the CDR3, the DNA is TGTGCCAGCAGCCAGGAGTTAAATCAGCCCCAGCATTTT. The chain couples TRBV4-2 to TRBJ1-5; D unclear. V gave up 3 bases and J gave up 4 bases, with 7 bases separating them. The CDR3 is 13 amino acids. Germline V CDR1 and CDR2: LGHNA, YNFKEQ.

The V call is TRBV5-5, the J call TRBJ2-6; a weak D match, TRBD2 (6 bases). V was shortened by 1 base and J by 3 bases, with 11 bases between the two germline ends. This CDR3 has 16 residues. CDR1 is SGHKS, CDR2 YYEKEE, per germline (reference sequence). Here the CDR3 reads CASSLRAGSGANVLTF. In DNA form, the CDR3 reads TGTGCCAGCAGCTTGAGGGCGGGAAGTGGGGCCAACGTCCTGACTTTC.

The chain employs TRBV28 and TRBJ2-4; D might be TRBD1 (5 bases). With 7 bases removed from V and 6 bases from J, the gap between germline ends came to 16 bases. The CDR3 is 14 residues long. Germline V gives CDR1 MDHEN, CDR2 SYDVKM. Here the CDR3 reads CASTSSLGPNIQYF. Here the CDR3 DNA reads TGTGCCAGCACCTCTTCACTGGGGCCAAACATTCAGTACTTC.

This rearrangement joins TRBV6-5 to TRBJ1-2, with D unresolved. The CDR3 is 14 amino acids. Trimming cost V 2 bases and J 5 bases, with 12 bases left between them. Germline CDR1 reads MNHEY; CDR2 reads SVGAGI. The chain's CDR3 is CASSYDSSSYGYTF. The CDR3 DNA sequence: TGTGCCAGCAGTTACGATAGTAGTAGTTATGGCTACACCTTC.

Turning to this clone: A much larger clone is a single base away; this may be a read error. This CDR3 is also generated by other DNA sequences in the sample. The chain uses TRBV6-4 and TRBJ2-1; 9 bases line up with TRBD2. V lost 6 bases and J lost 4; bases outside the gene matches: 7. The germline V gene encodes CDR1 MRHNA and CDR2 SNTAGT. The CDR3 sequence is 15 residues long. The DNA of the CDR3 is TGTGCCAGCAGGGGGGGCGGGGGGGCTTACAATGAGCAGTTCTTC. It translates to CASRGGGGAYNEQFF.

Relative to its sample, this clone is large. The CDR3 sequence: CASSLERVNTEAFF. The CDR3 DNA reads as TGTGCCAGCAGCTTAGAGCGGGTGAACACTGAAGCTTTCTTT. The chain joins TRBV7-2 to TRBJ1-1; D not resolved. CDR1 is SGHTA and CDR2 is FQGNSA in the germline V gene. The CDR3 extends over 14 amino acids. Deletions cut 1 base from V and 0 bases from J, with 6 bases between.

V usage is TRBV6-5 and J usage is TRBJ1-1; TRBD1 matches at 8 bases. This CDR3 has 15 residues. Germline assignment: CDR1 MNHEY and CDR2 SVGAGI. Trimming at V came to 3 bases and at J to 1 base, leaving 4 bases not matched to a gene. CDR3 nucleotides: TGTGCCAGCAGTTATGGGGACAGGCCGAACACTGAAGCTTTCTTT. It yields the protein CASSYGDRPNTEAFF.

CDR3 amino acids: CAISDGTSGTDTQYF. CDR3 DNA sequence: TGTGCCATCAGTGACGGGACTAGCGGCACAGATACGCAGTATTTT. The V gene is TRBV10-3, the J gene TRBJ2-3, with 10 bases that match TRBD2. V shed 3 bases, J shed 1 base, and the junction held 1 base outside the gene matches. Per germline, CDR1 ENHRY and CDR2 SYGVKD. This CDR3 region has 15 residues.

This clone was seen just once. This chain links TRBV5-1 with TRBJ2-3; a weak D match, TRBD2 (6 bases). Germline CDR1 SGHRS, CDR2 YFSETQ. The CDR3 consists of 17 residues. Trimming took 2 bases from V and 0 from J, leaving 16 bases between them. The CDR3 DNA follows: TGCGCCAGCAGCTTCGGGACTGTTGCAACTAGCACAGATACGCAGTATTTT. It translates to CASSFGTVATSTDTQYF. The full variable domain, rest sourced from reference TRBV5-1 and TRBJ2-3, is KAGVTQTPRYLIKTRGQQVTLSCSPISGHRSVSWYQQTPGQGLQFLFEYFSETQRNKGNFPGRFSGRQFSNSRSEMNVSTLELGDSALYLCASSFGTVATSTDTQYFGPGTRLTVL.

The rearrangement uses TRBV7-9 and TRBJ1-5; 8 positions match TRBD1. J was trimmed by 6 bases and V by 4 bases; bases with no gene match: 5. Per germline, CDR1 SEHNR and CDR2 FQNEAQ (reference sequence). There are 14 residues in the CDR3. The CDR3 loop is CASSSGQGSQPQHF. The CDR3 DNA reads TGTGCCAGCAGCTCCGGACAGGGAAGTCAGCCCCAGCATTTT.

This clone is a singleton in its sample. The chain uses TRBV24-1 and TRBJ2-6, with D perhaps matching TRBD1 (5 bases). Trimming removed 5 bases from V and 0 bases from J, with 19 bases in between. The CDR3 totals 19 residues. Germline lookup yields CDR1 KGHDR and CDR2 SFDVKD. CDR3 sequence (DNA): TGTGCCACCAGTGTTCCCCACGGGCAGGGAAGCTCTGGGGCCAACGTCCTGACTTTC. This sequence encodes CATSVPHGQGSSGANVLTF.

In this sample, this clone turned up a few times. This CDR3 is CASSKATGRNTEAFF. The CDR3 DNA follows: TGTGCCAGTAGTAAGGCGACAGGGAGGAACACTGAAGCTTTCTTT. This chain joins TRBV19 and TRBJ1-1, with TRBD1 identical over 7 bases. The CDR3 totals 15 residues. Germline V gene sequence: CDR1 LNHDA, CDR2 SQIVND (reference sequence). Trimming at V came to 4 bases and at J to 1 base, leaving 6 bases not matched to a gene.

This chain uses TRBV5-6 with TRBJ1-1; D is possibly TRBD1 (6 bases). CDR3 length equals 16 residues. Germline CDR1 SGHDT, CDR2 YYEEEE. V was clipped by 1 base and J by 1 base, with 14 bases between them. CDR3 protein: CASSLSRGWGNTEAFF. CDR3 sequence (DNA): TGTGCCAGCAGCTTGAGCAGGGGATGGGGGAACACTGAAGCTTTCTTT.

In this sample, this clone turned up a few times. V usage is TRBV5-1 and J usage is TRBJ1-5, with a weak D call TRBD1 (5 bases). This CDR3 contains 14 residues. Germline V gene data show CDR1 as SGHRS and CDR2 as YFSETQ. The ends were cut back, 2 bases at V and 6 bases at J, with 12 bases in the middle. The CDR3 loop is CASSLTGRGQPQHF. DNA for the CDR3: TGCGCCAGCAGCTTAACCGGGAGGGGTCAGCCCCAGCATTTT.

This rearrangement joins TRBV5-5 to TRBJ2-5; 8 bases match TRBD1. Germline V CDR1 and CDR2: SGHKS, YYEKEE (reference sequence). This CDR3 is 16 amino acids long. The V and J ends lost 1 base and 4 bases, in that order; junction bases with no gene match: 9. In nucleotides, the CDR3 is TGTGCCAGCAGCTTGACCCAGGGGGCCCGGGGAGAGACCCAGTACTTC. Translating it yields CASSLTQGARGETQYF.

The table lists this clone with a count of one. The chain combines TRBV20-1 with TRBJ1-2; 10 bases are a match to TRBD1. The CDR3 is 14 amino acids. Trimming cost V 3 bases and J 4 bases; bases outside gene matches: 5. Looked up from germline, CDR1 is DFQATT and CDR2 is SNEGSKA (reference sequence). The CDR3: CSASGTGDIYGYTF. As DNA, the CDR3 is TGCAGTGCTAGTGGGACAGGGGATATCTATGGCTACACCTTC.

The chain carries TRBV3-1 (or the pseudogene TRBV3-2) and TRBJ1-6; unclear D gene. The CDR3 sequence is 15 residues long. Germline V gives CDR1 LGHDT, CDR2 YNNKEL (reference sequence). The V end lost 4 bases, the J end lost 4 bases, and 11 bases lay between the germline ends. The CDR3 loop reads CASSLPGSYNSPLHF. CDR3 DNA sequence: TGTGCCAGCAGCCTTCCCGGGAGTTATAATTCACCCCTCCACTTT.

V is TRBV20-1 and J is TRBJ2-5; TRBD2 matches 10 bases. CDR1 and CDR2 from the germline V gene are DFQATT and SNEGSKA (reference sequence). The length of the CDR3 is 16 residues. The ends lost 3 bases at V and 14 bases at J; junction bases unmatched: 21. The CDR3 region has the DNA TGCAGTGCTAGTCCTGGGCTAGCGGGGGAGGTAATCGTTCCATACTTC. This sequence encodes CSASPGLAGEVIVPYF.

The chain uses TRBV7-2 and TRBJ2-7; the match to TRBD1 covers 10 bases. There are 14 residues in the CDR3. Trimming took 6 bases from V and 5 from J; bases not matched to a gene: 7. CDR1 is SGHTA, CDR2 FQGNSA, per germline. CDR3: CASRPRTGGDEQYF. CDR3 bases: TGTGCCAGCAGACCCCGGACAGGGGGTGACGAGCAGTACTTC.

V is TRBV9 and J is TRBJ2-5, with TRBD2 matching 10 bases. V trimming: 4 bases; J trimming: 5 bases; junction bases outside the gene matches: 8. The germline V gene encodes CDR1 SGDLS and CDR2 YYNGEE. The CDR3 extends over 15 amino acids. CDR3 sequence reads: CASSPSGGASETQYF. The CDR3 bases are TGTGCCAGCAGCCCAAGCGGGGGGGCATCGGAGACCCAGTACTTC.

V is TRBV18 and J is TRBJ1-6; 9 bases fit TRBD1. CDR3 length equals 17 residues. V gave up 4 bases and J gave up 5 bases; unmatched junction bases: 9. Germline V gene data show CDR1 as KGHSH and CDR2 as LQKENI. The CDR3 reads CASSRPGQGGNNSPLHF. The CDR3 DNA follows: TGTGCCAGCTCACGACCGGGACAGGGTGGTAATAATTCACCCCTCCACTTT.

This clone was found once. V and J are TRBV5-1 and TRBJ2-5, with D perhaps TRBD1 (6 bases). Germline loops: CDR1 SGHRS, CDR2 YFSETQ. V was clipped by 3 bases and J by 4 bases, with 13 bases between them. The CDR3 length is 14 residues. The CDR3 reads CASSSQGIGETQYF. The CDR3, as DNA: TGCGCCAGCAGCTCGCAGGGGATAGGAGAGACCCAGTACTTC.